Below, 32 T cell receptor beta chains from the same sample are listed, as sequenced in a study of shared clonotypes between healthy human individuals (dated by TCRdb to about 2020). The library was obtained by the immunoSEQ multiplex PCR assay. The table comes from immuneACCESS by way of TCRdb, which keeps in-frame sequences with V and J called. Part of the clones is missing from these tables; in studies checked, under half for an unresolved V gene and the rest for unknown reasons. Counted in this sample were roughly 110,000 clones; around 71% of them appeared once. The ten largest clones capture approximately 23% of the sample. What was sequenced was memory CD8+ T cells sorted from blood. In light of the paper, this sample's cell subset or site label describes: CD45RO+ cells pooled with CCR7-negative TemRA cells. These receptors were taken from a woman younger than 45 in good health.

In this sample, this clone turned up once. The CDR3 coding sequence is TGTGCCAGCAGTCGGAAACGGATTGACTCCTACAATGAGCAGTTCTTC. Translated, it gives CASSRKRIDSYNEQFF. This sequence joins TRBV28 and TRBJ2-1; D unresolved. The germline V and J ends were trimmed by 5 bases and 0 bases, with 14 bases remaining between them. CDR3 length: 16 amino acids. The germline V gene has CDR1 MDHEN and CDR2 SYDVKM.

V gene TRBV18 combines with J gene TRBJ2-7; D uncertain. CDR1 and CDR2 (germline): KGHSH, LQKENI. Deletions cut 1 base from V and 1 base from J, with 14 bases between. The CDR3 spans 16 residues. The CDR3 sequence is CASSPRADPRSYEQYF. CDR3 nucleotides: TGTGCCAGCTCACCACGGGCAGACCCAAGATCCTACGAGCAGTACTTC. Full variable domain (outside the CDR3, taken from reference TRBV18 and TRBJ2-7): NAGVMQNPRHLVRRRGQEARLRCSPMKGHSHVYWYRQLPEEGLKFMVYLQKENIIDESGMPKERFSAEFPKEGPSILRIQQVVRGDSAAYFCASSPRADPRSYEQYFGPGTRLTVT.

The table lists this clone with a few counts. The rearrangement links TRBV27 to TRBJ2-7, with 12 nucleotides matching TRBD2. V shed 2 bases, J shed 3 bases, and the junction held 11 bases outside the gene matches. CDR1 MNHEY and CDR2 SMNVEV come from the germline V gene (reference sequence). There are 18 residues in the CDR3. CDR3 sequence (DNA): TGTGCCAGCAGTTTACTCGCCAGACTAGCGGGAGACGGCTACGAGCAGTACTTC. This encodes CASSLLARLAGDGYEQYF.

The V and J genes are TRBV5-6 and TRBJ2-2; tentative D call: TRBD2 (5 bases). CDR3 size: 15 residues. Germline V lookup: CDR1 SGHDT, CDR2 YYEEEE. Deletions cut 0 bases from V and 2 bases from J, with 8 bases between. The CDR3 here is CASSLGGHNTGELFF. The CDR3 coding sequence is TGTGCCAGCAGCTTGGGAGGGCATAACACCGGGGAGCTGTTTTTT.

This clone was recorded only once. J is TRBJ2-7 and V is TRBV28; D unclear. The CDR3 consists of 14 residues. The germline gives CDR1 MDHEN, CDR2 SYDVKM. Trimming left V 7 bases short and J 6 bases short, with 19 bases between. CDR3: CASNYHGRPSEQYF. The CDR3, as DNA: TGTGCCAGCAATTACCACGGGCGCCCGTCCGAGCAGTACTTC.

The CDR3: CASRSGGFSSGNTIYF. CDR3 DNA: TGTGCCAGCCGGTCTGGGGGATTCTCATCTGGAAACACCATATATTTT. The gene calls are TRBV28 and TRBJ1-3, with D maybe TRBD1 (5 bases). Germline CDR1 MDHEN, CDR2 SYDVKM. Trimming took off 8 bases at V and 1 base at J, with 18 bases between the two ends. The CDR3 is made up of 16 amino acids.

The genes are TRBV11-2 and TRBJ2-1; D unresolved. Trimming pared 4 bases from V and 0 bases from J, leaving 7 bases between. The CDR3 runs to 14 residues. The germline V gene has CDR1 SGHAT and CDR2 FQNNGV. The CDR3 here is CASSSRSSYNEQFF. CDR3 nucleotide sequence: TGTGCCAGCAGCTCCAGGAGCTCCTACAATGAGCAGTTCTTC.

This sequence joins TRBV5-6 and TRBJ2-5; possibly TRBD2 for D (5 bases). The CDR3 runs to 15 residues. CDR1 and CDR2 from the germline V gene are SGHDT and YYEEEE. Trimming took 0 bases from V and 4 from J, leaving 13 bases between them. Here the CDR3 reads CASSLGARDLETQYF. CDR3 sequence (DNA): TGTGCCAGCAGCTTGGGCGCCCGGGATCTAGAGACCCAGTACTTC.

The J gene is TRBJ2-3, the V gene TRBV19, with TRBD2 matching 11 bases. This CDR3 contains 16 residues. Germline loops: CDR1 LNHDA, CDR2 SQIVND (reference sequence). V lost 3 bases and J lost 2; bases outside the gene matches: 4. The CDR3 is CASSILAGGSTDTQYF. CDR3 in DNA: TGTGCCAGTAGTATCTTAGCGGGAGGGTCCACAGATACGCAGTATTTT.

J is TRBJ1-5 and V is TRBV4-1; D is ambiguous. The V gene lost 4 bases and the J gene lost 0 bases, with 16 bases spanning the gap. The V gene's germline CDR1 is MGHRA and CDR2 YSYEKL. The CDR3 spans 17 residues. The CDR3 bases are TGCGCCAGCAGCCCGAGACGGCCCTATTATAGCAATCAGCCCCAGCATTTT. Protein product: CASSPRRPYYSNQPQHF.

In this sample, this clone turned up once. This likely reflects a read error, since a far larger clone is one base away. The genes are TRBV11-2 and TRBJ2-1, with D perhaps matching TRBD2 (6 bases). There are 15 residues in the CDR3. Germline lookup yields CDR1 SGHAT and CDR2 FQNNGV. Trimming pared 3 bases from V and 4 bases from J, leaving 13 bases between. The CDR3 protein is CASSLSSGEYNEQFF. CDR3 DNA sequence: TGTGCCAGCAGCTTGAGTAGCGGAGAGTACAATGAGCAGTTCTTC.

The chain joins TRBV14 to TRBJ2-1; 12 positions agree with TRBD1. Looked up from germline, CDR1 is SGHDN and CDR2 is FVKESK. J was trimmed by 4 bases and V by 1 base; bases with no gene match: 17. This CDR3 contains 21 residues. The CDR3 DNA is TGTGCCAGCAGCCAAGTCGGCCGGGACAGGGGGCGTACTGTGTGGTACAATGAGCAGTTCTTC. It translates to CASSQVGRDRGRTVWYNEQFF.

The V call is TRBV7-2, the J call TRBJ1-1; D is perhaps TRBD1 (6 bases). The V end lost 5 bases, the J end lost 1 base, and 11 bases lay between the germline ends. The CDR3 contains 14 residues. Germline V gene sequence: CDR1 SGHTA, CDR2 FQGNSA. The CDR3 region has the DNA TGTGCCAGCAGCCGTACAGGGCCGAACACTGAAGCTTTCTTT. Protein: CASSRTGPNTEAFF. Together with reference TRBV7-2 and TRBJ1-1, the CDR3 gives the full variable domain: GAGVSQSPSNKVTEKGKDVELRCDPISGHTALYWYRQSLGQGLEFLIYFQGNSAPDKSGLPSDRFSAERTGGSVSTLTIQRTQQEDSAVYLCASSRTGPNTEAFFGQGTRLTVV.

CDR3 in amino acids: CAWSVLETGANVLTF. The CDR3 region has the DNA TGTGCCTGGAGTGTACTTGAGACCGGGGCCAACGTCCTGACTTTC. The chain uses TRBV30 and TRBJ2-6; D is ambiguous. V gave up 0 bases and J gave up 4 bases, with 10 bases separating them. This CDR3 is built from 15 residues. Germline assignment: CDR1 GTSNPN and CDR2 SVGIG (reference sequence).

The chain has TRBV6-5 and TRBJ2-5, with 9 bases identical to TRBD1. The CDR3 is 15 amino acids. Germline V gene lookup returns CDR1 MNHEY and CDR2 SVGAGI. Germline trimming cut 5 bases from V and 5 bases from J; bases unmatched to any gene: 9. Here the CDR3 DNA reads TGTGCCAGCAGTCCCTCGGACAGGGGTTACGAGACCCAGTACTTC. Translated: CASSPSDRGYETQYF.

V and J are TRBV7-9 and TRBJ1-1; D gene unclear. CDR3 length: 12 residues. The V gene's germline CDR1 is SEHNR and CDR2 FQNEAQ (reference sequence). The V end was cut by 6 bases, the J end by 5 bases, with 10 bases between. CDR3 DNA: TGTGCCAGCAGTCCCGCGTGGACTGAAGCTTTCTTT. Translated: CASSPAWTEAFF.

This clone was detected a few times. The chain carries TRBV6-4 and TRBJ2-1, with D possibly TRBD2 on 5 matching bases. The CDR3 runs 13 residues. The V end lost 5 bases, the J end lost 9 bases, and 14 bases lay between the germline ends. Germline CDR1 and CDR2: MRHNA and SNTAGT. CDR3 sequence reads: CASSYGGLSEQFF. DNA of the CDR3: TGTGCCAGCAGTTACGGAGGACTTAGTGAGCAGTTCTTC.

This clone showed up just once. The V and J genes are TRBV5-1 and TRBJ1-1, with D uncertain. The CDR3 runs 14 residues. Germline V gene data show CDR1 as SGHRS and CDR2 as YFSETQ. Trimming stripped 1 base from V and 2 bases from J, with 9 bases between. CDR3 protein: CASSLRGINTEAFF. The DNA for the CDR3 is TGCGCCAGCAGCTTGCGGGGAATTAACACTGAAGCTTTCTTT.

The V and J genes are TRBV5-1 and TRBJ2-7; 16 nucleotides agree with TRBD2. Germline trimming cut 4 bases from V and 7 bases from J; bases unmatched to any gene: 5. The CDR3 covers 15 residues. CDR1 and CDR2 (germline): SGHRS, YFSETQ. The CDR3 DNA reads TGCGCCAGCAGCCAGGGACTAGCGGGAGGGCTTGAGCAGTACTTC. It yields the protein CASSQGLAGGLEQYF.

The chain uses TRBV11-2 and TRBJ2-1, with a weak D call TRBD2 (5 bases). Trimming shortened V by 3 bases and J by 6 bases, and 18 bases separated the two germline ends. The length of the CDR3 is 16 residues. Germline assignment: CDR1 SGHAT and CDR2 FQNNGV. CDR3 sequence reads: CASSFQLDSWVNEQFF. Here the CDR3 DNA reads TGTGCCAGCAGCTTTCAATTGGACTCGTGGGTCAATGAGCAGTTCTTC.

The chain combines TRBV7-8 with TRBJ1-5; D is unclear. The germline V gene has CDR1 SGHVS and CDR2 FQNEAQ. Trimming took 4 bases from V and 6 from J, leaving 10 bases between them. The CDR3 sequence is 13 residues long. The CDR3 protein is CASSSTRLQPQHF. The CDR3 DNA is TGTGCCAGCAGCTCAACGCGCCTTCAGCCCCAGCATTTT.

The chain has TRBV5-1 and TRBJ2-1; D might be TRBD2 (6 bases). Looked up from germline, CDR1 is SGHRS and CDR2 is YFSETQ. CDR3 length: 14 residues. Trimming took off 4 bases at V and 10 bases at J, with 18 bases between the two ends. DNA of the CDR3: TGCGCCAGCAGCAAACGACTTGCTGGGGGGGAGCAGTTCTTC. It specifies CASSKRLAGGEQFF.

The rearrangement links TRBV27 to TRBJ1-5, with D uncertain. The CDR3 loop spans 16 amino acids. In germline, CDR1 is MNHEY, CDR2 SMNVEV (reference sequence). The V end lost 4 bases, the J end lost 9 bases, and 22 bases lay between the germline ends. CDR3 coding DNA: TGTGCCAGCAGTTCCCAAATGGCACTTTATTCGGGGCCCCAGCATTTT. Translation: CASSSQMALYSGPQHF.

V gene TRBV28 combines with J gene TRBJ2-7; 13 bases map to TRBD2. Germline V gives CDR1 MDHEN, CDR2 SYDVKM. CDR3 length: 18 residues. J gave up 2 bases and V 5 bases, and 12 bases lay outside the gene matches. CDR3 residues: CASSIPGLAGTSAYEQYF. CDR3 bases: TGTGCCAGCAGTATCCCGGGACTAGCGGGAACCTCCGCCTACGAGCAGTACTTC.

This clone was seen a handful of times. The rearrangement uses TRBV19 and TRBJ2-1; 10 bases fit TRBD2. CDR1 LNHDA and CDR2 SQIVND come from the germline V gene (reference sequence). The ends lost 9 bases at V and 8 bases at J; junction bases unmatched: 10. This CDR3 contains 14 residues. The CDR3 DNA sequence: TGTGCCAGCGGGGGAGCGGGAGGGCCCGATGAGCAGTTCTTC. The encoded protein is CASGGAGGPDEQFF.

The count of this clone is one. The CDR3 nucleotides read TGTGCCAGCAGTTCCTACGGACCGTTAAGCCCCCCAGATACGCAGTATTTT. Translating it yields CASSSYGPLSPPDTQYF. The rearrangement links TRBV28 to TRBJ2-3; D remains ambiguous. The CDR3 contains 17 residues. The germline V and J ends were trimmed by 4 bases and 4 bases, with 21 bases remaining between them. The germline gives CDR1 MDHEN, CDR2 SYDVKM.

The gene calls are TRBV10-3 and TRBJ2-3, with D perhaps TRBD1 or TRBD2 (5 bases each). The V gene lost 10 bases and the J gene lost 3 bases, with 17 bases spanning the gap. CDR1 is ENHRY and CDR2 is SYGVKD in the germline V gene. This CDR3 has 14 amino acids. The CDR3 DNA follows: TGTGCCACCGATGAGGGCAGGGAGACAGATACGCAGTATTTT. Its protein product is CATDEGRETDTQYF.

The chain uses TRBV5-6 and TRBJ2-5; tentative D call: TRBD1 (6 bases). CDR1 and CDR2 (germline): SGHDT, YYEEEE. V lost 5 bases, J lost 5 bases, and 13 bases lay in between. CDR3 length: 13 residues. CDR3 in DNA: TGTGCCAGCAGGTCAGGGGTAGCCGAGACCCAGTACTTC. Encoded protein: CASRSGVAETQYF.

Concerning this clone itself: Other DNA sequences of this sample code for an identical CDR3. This chain joins TRBV7-9 and TRBJ1-4; tentatively, D is TRBD1 (5 bases). The CDR3 contains 12 residues. Germline CDR1 reads SEHNR; CDR2 reads FQNEAQ (reference sequence). The V and J ends lost 3 bases and 8 bases respectively, with 7 bases between them. In nucleotides, the CDR3 is TGTGCCAGCAGCTTCCGGGGGGAAAAACTGTTTTTT. It encodes CASSFRGEKLFF.

The chain uses TRBV2 and TRBJ1-2; maybe TRBD1 (6 bases). Looked up from germline, CDR1 is SNHLY and CDR2 is FYNNEI. V lost 7 bases, J lost 3 bases, and 18 bases lay in between. This CDR3 has 15 amino acids. For the CDR3, the DNA is TGTGCCAGCACACAGGGCGCGCAGCCCTACTATGGCTACACCTTC. Its translation is CASTQGAQPYYGYTF.

V and J are TRBV29-1 and TRBJ2-2; no firm D call. The CDR3 spans 14 residues. The germline V gene has CDR1 SQVTM and CDR2 ANQGSEA. The V and J ends lost 2 bases and 1 base respectively, with 8 bases between them. This CDR3 reads CSVELERNTGELFF. Here the CDR3 DNA reads TGCAGCGTTGAACTCGAGAGGAACACCGGGGAGCTGTTTTTT.

A few counts support this clone. The CDR3 sequence: CASSIFLGVNQPQHF. In DNA, the CDR3 is TGTGCCAGTAGTATCTTTCTAGGAGTAAATCAGCCCCAGCATTTT. J is TRBJ1-5 and V is TRBV19; D is ambiguous. CDR1 is LNHDA and CDR2 is SQIVND in the germline V gene (reference sequence). The CDR3 is 15 residues long. V gave up 3 bases and J gave up 4 bases, with 13 bases separating them.